This T cell receptor beta chain was captured in a study of T cell clones after liver transplantation. Study-wide background: Pre-transplant mixed lymphocyte reactions yielded third-party-reactive TCRbeta sequences as comparators for graft-donor-reactive sequences. Blood was drawn pre-transplant, before withdrawal, and after full or failed withdrawal.

Clones were read by immunoSEQ multiplex PCR, and TCRdb kept only the in-frame ones, dropping some. The table includes fewer than 85,000 clones, roughly 83% detected once. As for this clone: The antigen is undetermined.

The study, taken as a whole, reports: Graft donor-reactive T cells may have migrated into the graft rather than being deleted.

The CDR3 extends over 15 amino acids. With 7 bases clipped from V and 2 bases from J, the junction kept 7 bases outside the gene matches. Per germline, CDR1 MNHNS and CDR2 SASEGT. Sorting of unstimulated PBMCs yielded separate CD3+CD4+ and CD3+CD8+ fractions. This TCR derives from a human patient who received a liver transplant. These T cells may partly come from the graft donor. This specimen was CD4+ T cells from blood, taken at the 22-month timepoint. The genes are TRBV6-1 and TRBJ2-3, with 9 bases fitting TRBD2. The CDR3 bases are TGTGCCAGCACCCAATTAGCGGGGGACACAGATACGCAGTATTTT. This codes for CASTQLAGDTDTQYF.